The clone carrying this TCR beta chain was detected only once. The method was immunoSEQ multiplex PCR; TCRdb's version includes in-frame clones alone and lacks a portion of them. The sample lists about 190,000 clones, around 80% occurring once. This sample was taken from a study of blood T cell repertoires in COVID-19. As for the study in general: Sites across the United States, Italy and Spain contributed samples from acute and convalescent COVID-19.

Germline assignment: CDR1 SGHTA and CDR2 FQGNSA. Trimming removed 5 bases from V and 2 bases from J, with 22 bases in between. The CDR3 covers 17 residues. The sequenced sample consisted of peripheral blood. This receptor was identified in a man between 25 and 39 years old with active or convalescent COVID-19. The J gene is TRBJ2-7, the V gene TRBV7-2; D not resolved. CDR3 sequence reads: CASSPRYSVGGAYEQYF. CDR3 bases: TGTGCCAGCAGCCCTAGATATTCGGTTGGCGGAGCCTACGAGCAGTACTTC.